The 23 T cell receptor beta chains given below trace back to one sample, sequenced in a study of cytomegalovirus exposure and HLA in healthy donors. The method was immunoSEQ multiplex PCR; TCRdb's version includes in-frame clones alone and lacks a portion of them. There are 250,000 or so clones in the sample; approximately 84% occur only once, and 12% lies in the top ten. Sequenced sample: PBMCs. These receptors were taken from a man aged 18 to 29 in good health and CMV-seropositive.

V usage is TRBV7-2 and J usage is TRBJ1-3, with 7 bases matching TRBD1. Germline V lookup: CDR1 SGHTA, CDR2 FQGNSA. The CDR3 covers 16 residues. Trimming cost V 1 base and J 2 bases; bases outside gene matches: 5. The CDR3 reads CASSLGGTVTGNTIYF. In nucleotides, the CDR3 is TGTGCCAGCAGCTTAGGGGGGACAGTCACTGGAAACACCATATATTTT.

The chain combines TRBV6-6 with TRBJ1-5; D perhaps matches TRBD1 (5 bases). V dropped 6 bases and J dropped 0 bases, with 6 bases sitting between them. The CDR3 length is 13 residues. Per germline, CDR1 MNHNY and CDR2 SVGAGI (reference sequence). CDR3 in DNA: TGTGCCAGCAGCAGGGATAGCAATCAGCCCCAGCATTTT. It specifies CASSRDSNQPQHF.

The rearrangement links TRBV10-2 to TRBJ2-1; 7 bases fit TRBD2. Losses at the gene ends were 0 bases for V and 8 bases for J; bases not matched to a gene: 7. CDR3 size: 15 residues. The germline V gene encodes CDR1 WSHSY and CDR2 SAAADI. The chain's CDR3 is CASSESGGSVYEQFF. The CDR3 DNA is TGCGCCAGCAGTGAGTCTGGCGGGAGTGTTTATGAGCAGTTCTTC.

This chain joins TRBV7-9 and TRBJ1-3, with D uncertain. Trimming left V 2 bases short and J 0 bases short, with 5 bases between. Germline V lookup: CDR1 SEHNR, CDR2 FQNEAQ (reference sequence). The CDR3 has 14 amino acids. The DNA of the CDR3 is TGTGCCAGCAGCTTAAGTGTCTCTGGAAACACCATATATTTT. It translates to CASSLSVSGNTIYF. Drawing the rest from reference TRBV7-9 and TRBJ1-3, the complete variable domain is DTGVSQNPRHKITKRGQNVTFRCDPISEHNRLYWYRQTLGQGPEFLTYFQNEAQLEKSRLLSDRFSAERPKGSFSTLEIQRTEQGDSAMYLCASSLSVSGNTIYFGEGSWLTVV.

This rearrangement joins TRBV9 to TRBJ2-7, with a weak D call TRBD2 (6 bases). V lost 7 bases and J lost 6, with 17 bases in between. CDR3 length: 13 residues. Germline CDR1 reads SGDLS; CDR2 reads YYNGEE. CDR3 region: CASEPGLGTEQYF. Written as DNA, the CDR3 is TGTGCCAGCGAACCGGGACTGGGGACCGAGCAGTACTTC.

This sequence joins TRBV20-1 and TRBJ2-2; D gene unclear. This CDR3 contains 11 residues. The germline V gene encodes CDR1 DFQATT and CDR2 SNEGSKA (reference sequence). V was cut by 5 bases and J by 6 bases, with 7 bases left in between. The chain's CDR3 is CSALVPGELFF. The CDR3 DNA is TGCAGTGCTCTGGTTCCCGGGGAGCTGTTTTTT.

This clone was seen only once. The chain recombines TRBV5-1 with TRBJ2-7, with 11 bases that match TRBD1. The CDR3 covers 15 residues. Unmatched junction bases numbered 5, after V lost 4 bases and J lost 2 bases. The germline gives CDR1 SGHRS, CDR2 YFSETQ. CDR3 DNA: TGCGCCAGCAGCAAGGGACAGGGGGGGACCTACGAGCAGTACTTC. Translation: CASSKGQGGTYEQYF. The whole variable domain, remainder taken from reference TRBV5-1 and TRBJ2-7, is KAGVTQTPRYLIKTRGQQVTLSCSPISGHRSVSWYQQTPGQGLQFLFEYFSETQRNKGNFPGRFSGRQFSNSRSEMNVSTLELGDSALYLCASSKGQGGTYEQYFGPGTRLTVT.

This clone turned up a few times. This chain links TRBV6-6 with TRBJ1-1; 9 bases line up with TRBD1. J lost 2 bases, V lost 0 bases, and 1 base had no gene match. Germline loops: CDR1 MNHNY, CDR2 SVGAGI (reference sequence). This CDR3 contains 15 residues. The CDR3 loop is CASSYSGQGNTEAFF. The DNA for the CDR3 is TGTGCCAGCAGTTACTCGGGACAGGGAAACACTGAAGCTTTCTTT.

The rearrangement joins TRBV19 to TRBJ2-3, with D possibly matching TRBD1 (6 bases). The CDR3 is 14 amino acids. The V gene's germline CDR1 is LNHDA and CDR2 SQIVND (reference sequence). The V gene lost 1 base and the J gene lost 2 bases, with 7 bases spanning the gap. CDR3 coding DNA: TGTGCCAGTAGTATAGGGACAGTCACAGATACGCAGTATTTT. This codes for CASSIGTVTDTQYF.

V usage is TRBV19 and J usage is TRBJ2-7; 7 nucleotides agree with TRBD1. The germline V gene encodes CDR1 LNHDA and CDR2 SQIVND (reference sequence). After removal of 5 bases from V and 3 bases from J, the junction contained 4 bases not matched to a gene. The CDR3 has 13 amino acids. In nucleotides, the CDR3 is TGTGCCAGTAGTCCTGGGGACAGCTACGAGCAGTACTTC. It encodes CASSPGDSYEQYF.

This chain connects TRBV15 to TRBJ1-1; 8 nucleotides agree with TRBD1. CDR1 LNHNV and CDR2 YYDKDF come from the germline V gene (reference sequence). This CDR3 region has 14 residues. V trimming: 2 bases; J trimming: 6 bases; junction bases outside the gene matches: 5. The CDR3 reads CATSRQGAFPEAFF. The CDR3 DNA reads TGTGCCACCAGCAGACAGGGGGCCTTCCCTGAAGCTTTCTTT. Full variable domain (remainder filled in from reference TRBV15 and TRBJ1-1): DAMVIQNPRYQVTQFGKPVTLSCSQTLNHNVMYWYQQKSSQAPKLLFHYYDKDFNNEADTPDNFQSRRPNTSFCFLDIRSPGLGDTAMYLCATSRQGAFPEAFFGQGTRLTVV.

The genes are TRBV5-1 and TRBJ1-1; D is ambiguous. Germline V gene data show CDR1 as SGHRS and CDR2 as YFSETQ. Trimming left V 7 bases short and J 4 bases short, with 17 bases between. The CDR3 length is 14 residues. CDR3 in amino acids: CASARGSVGTEAFF. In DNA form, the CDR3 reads TGCGCCAGCGCCCGAGGCTCCGTAGGCACTGAAGCTTTCTTT.

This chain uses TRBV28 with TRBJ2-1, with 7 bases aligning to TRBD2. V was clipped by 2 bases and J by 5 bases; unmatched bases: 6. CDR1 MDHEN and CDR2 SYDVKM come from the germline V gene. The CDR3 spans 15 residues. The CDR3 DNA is TGTGCCAGCAGTTTAGCGGGGGTGGGGCACAATGAGCAGTTCTTC. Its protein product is CASSLAGVGHNEQFF.

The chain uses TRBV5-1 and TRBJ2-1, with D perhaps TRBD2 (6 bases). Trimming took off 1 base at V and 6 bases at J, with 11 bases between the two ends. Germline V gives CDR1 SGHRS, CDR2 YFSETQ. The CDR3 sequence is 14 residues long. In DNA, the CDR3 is TGCGCCAGCAGCTTGACCGGACTAACCAATGAGCAGTTCTTC. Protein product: CASSLTGLTNEQFF.

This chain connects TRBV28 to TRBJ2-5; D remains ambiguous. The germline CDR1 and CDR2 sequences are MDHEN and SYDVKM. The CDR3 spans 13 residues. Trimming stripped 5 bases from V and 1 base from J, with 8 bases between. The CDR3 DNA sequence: TGTGCCAGCAGTCCTATGGGCCAAGAGACCCAGTACTTC. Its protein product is CASSPMGQETQYF.

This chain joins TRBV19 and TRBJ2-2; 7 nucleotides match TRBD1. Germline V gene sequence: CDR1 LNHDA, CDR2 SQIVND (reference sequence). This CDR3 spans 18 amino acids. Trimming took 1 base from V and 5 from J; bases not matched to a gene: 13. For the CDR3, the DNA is TGTGCCAGTAGTATAGTAGAGGGATTCAGGGGGAAGACCGGGGAGCTGTTTTTT. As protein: CASSIVEGFRGKTGELFF.

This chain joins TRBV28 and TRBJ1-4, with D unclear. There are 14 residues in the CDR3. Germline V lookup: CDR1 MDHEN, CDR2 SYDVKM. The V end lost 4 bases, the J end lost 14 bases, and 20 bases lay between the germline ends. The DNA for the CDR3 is TGTGCCAGCAGTTCATGGGCGAAATCCCCTTTCCTGTTTTTT. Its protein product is CASSSWAKSPFLFF.

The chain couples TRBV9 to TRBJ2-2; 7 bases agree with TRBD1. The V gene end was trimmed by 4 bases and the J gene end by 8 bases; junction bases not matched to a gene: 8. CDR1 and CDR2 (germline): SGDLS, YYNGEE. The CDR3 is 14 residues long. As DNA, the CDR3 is TGTGCCAGCAGCCAGATTGAGGGGGCTGGGGAGCTGTTTTTT. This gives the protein CASSQIEGAGELFF. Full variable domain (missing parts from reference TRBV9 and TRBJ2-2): DSGVTQTPKHLITATGQRVTLRCSPRSGDLSVYWYQQSLDQGLQFLIQYYNGEERAKGNILERFSAQQFPDLHSELNLSSLELGDSALYFCASSQIEGAGELFFGEGSRLTVL.

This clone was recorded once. CDR3: CASSQEVGRETQYF. DNA for the CDR3: TGTGCCAGCAGCCAAGAAGTGGGAAGGGAGACCCAGTACTTC. V is TRBV4-2 and J is TRBJ2-5; D gene uncertain. Germline loops: CDR1 LGHNA, CDR2 YNFKEQ. The V and J ends lost 0 bases and 5 bases respectively, with 10 bases between them. This CDR3 spans 14 amino acids.

The CDR3 nucleotides are TGTGCCGCCACGACAGGGGGGGGCGGCACTGAAGCTTTCTTT. Translated, it gives CAATTGGGGTEAFF. The V and J genes are TRBV6-6 and TRBJ1-1, with 9 positions matching TRBD1. V lost 11 bases to trimming and J lost 4 bases; unmatched junction nucleotides: 11. Germline lookup yields CDR1 MNHNY and CDR2 SVGAGI (reference sequence). The CDR3 sequence is 14 residues long.

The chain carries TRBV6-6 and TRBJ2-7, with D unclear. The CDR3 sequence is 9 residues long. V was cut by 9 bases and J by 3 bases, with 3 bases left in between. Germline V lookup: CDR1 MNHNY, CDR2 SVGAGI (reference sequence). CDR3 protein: CASNYEQYF. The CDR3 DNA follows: TGTGCCAGTAACTACGAGCAGTACTTC.

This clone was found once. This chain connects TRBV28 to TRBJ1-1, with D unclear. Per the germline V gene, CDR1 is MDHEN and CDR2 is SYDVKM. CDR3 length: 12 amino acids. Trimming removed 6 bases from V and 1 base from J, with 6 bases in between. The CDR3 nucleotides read TGTGCCAGCAGCTACCGGAACACTGAAGCTTTCTTT. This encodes CASSYRNTEAFF.

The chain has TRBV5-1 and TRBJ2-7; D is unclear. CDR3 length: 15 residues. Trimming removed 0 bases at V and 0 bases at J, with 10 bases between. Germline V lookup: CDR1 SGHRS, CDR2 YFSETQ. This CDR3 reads CASSLEGRSSYEQYF. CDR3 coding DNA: TGCGCCAGCAGCTTGGAGGGCAGGTCCTCCTACGAGCAGTACTTC.